This T cell receptor beta chain originates from a study of T cell changes during pregnancy in multiple sclerosis. Germline V gene sequence: CDR1 SNHLY, CDR2 FYNNEI. CDR3 length: 15 residues. The V end lost 4 bases, the J end lost 3 bases, and 13 bases lay between the germline ends. The method was immunoSEQ multiplex PCR; TCRdb's version includes in-frame clones alone and lacks a portion of them. Counted here are roughly 40,000 clones, approximately 92% occurring once; the ten biggest clones make up 0.4% to 0.45%. V is TRBV2 and J is TRBJ1-5; no reliable D call. The sample here was CD4+ T cells from peripheral blood mononuclear cells, taken in the third trimester of pregnancy. This receptor was taken from a female donor with multiple sclerosis, enrolled in a pregnancy study. For the CDR3, the DNA is TGTGCCAGCAGTGCGGAGGCTGGATCCAATCAGCCCCAGCATTTT. Translation gives CASSAEAGSNQPQHF.